Each of the 25 T cell receptor beta chains below was sequenced from the same sample in a study of OX40 agonist ivuxolimab in advanced cancers. This table comes from immunoSEQ multiplex PCR, and its TCRdb copy is limited to in-frame clones, with some not included. The repertoire holds 55,000 to 75,000 clones, about 79% seen once, with roughly 1.1% in the top ten. Sequenced here: CD4+ or CD8+ T cells sorted from blood, sampled in a trial of the OX40 agonist ivuxolimab. The receptors shown here come from an adult with an advanced solid tumor such as melanoma, head and neck, liver or kidney cancer.

The chain uses TRBV6-1 and TRBJ1-4; 8 nucleotides align to TRBD1. The CDR3 is 14 amino acids. Trimming took 7 bases from V and 3 from J; bases not matched to a gene: 4. The germline gives CDR1 MNHNS, CDR2 SASEGT. CDR3 protein: CASKRQGPNEKLFF. CDR3 coding DNA: TGTGCCAGCAAGCGACAGGGGCCTAATGAAAAACTGTTTTTT.

The gene calls are TRBV6-1 and TRBJ1-2, with unresolved D. Trimming took 6 bases from V and 8 from J, leaving 13 bases between them. The CDR3 has 12 residues. Looked up from germline, CDR1 is MNHNS and CDR2 is SASEGT. CDR3 residues: CASRADREGYTF. CDR3 DNA sequence: TGTGCCAGCAGGGCGGATCGTGAAGGCTACACCTTC.

V is TRBV7-9 and J is TRBJ1-1, with D uncertain. Per germline, CDR1 SEHNR and CDR2 FQNEAQ (reference sequence). The length of the CDR3 is 13 residues. The V and J ends lost 5 bases and 2 bases respectively, with 9 bases between them. CDR3: CASSTQDNTEAFF. In nucleotides, the CDR3 is TGTGCCAGCAGCACGCAGGATAACACTGAAGCTTTCTTT.

V gene TRBV18 combines with J gene TRBJ2-5, with unresolved D. Germline V CDR1 and CDR2: KGHSH, LQKENI. The CDR3 contains 14 residues. Trimming stripped 3 bases from V and 7 bases from J, with 15 bases between. In DNA, the CDR3 is TGTGCCAGCTCACCCTCAGGAGAGGTCGGGACCCAGTACTTC. Protein product: CASSPSGEVGTQYF.

This chain uses TRBV11-2 with TRBJ2-5; D is perhaps TRBD1 or TRBD2 (5 bases each). Deletions cut 1 base from V and 1 base from J, with 13 bases between. The CDR3 sequence is 16 residues long. Germline V lookup: CDR1 SGHAT, CDR2 FQNNGV. The CDR3 spells CASSLGPTRGQETQYF. The CDR3 bases are TGTGCCAGCAGCTTAGGCCCTACTAGGGGCCAAGAGACCCAGTACTTC.

The V call is TRBV4-3, the J call TRBJ2-5; D gene unclear. The V end lost 2 bases, the J end lost 3 bases, and 13 bases lay between the germline ends. This CDR3 has 15 amino acids. CDR1 is LGHNA, CDR2 YSLEER, per germline. DNA for the CDR3: TGCGCCAGCAGCCAATACTGGGCTGCGGAAGAGACCCAGTACTTC. Translating gives CASSQYWAAEETQYF.

The chain employs TRBV27 and TRBJ1-1; possible D gene TRBD1, 6 bases. Per germline, CDR1 MNHEY and CDR2 SMNVEV (reference sequence). The CDR3 has 13 amino acids. Trimming removed 3 bases at V and 5 bases at J, with 10 bases between. CDR3: CASSFRGSTEAFF. The CDR3 DNA sequence: TGTGCCAGCAGTTTCAGGGGATCGACTGAAGCTTTCTTT.

The chain recombines TRBV19 with TRBJ2-2, with 14 bases that match TRBD2. Unmatched junction bases numbered 11, after V lost 7 bases and J lost 1 base. This CDR3 is built from 19 residues. Germline CDR1 and CDR2: LNHDA and SQIVND (reference sequence). The CDR3 region is CASTRPGLAGALNTGELFF. The CDR3, as DNA: TGTGCCAGTACCCGCCCGGGACTAGCGGGGGCGTTGAACACCGGGGAGCTGTTTTTT.

Written as DNA, the CDR3 is TGTGCCAGCAGCCTCGTGAACGAAAGGGATACGCAGTATTTT. Its protein is CASSLVNERDTQYF. This chain links TRBV11-2 with TRBJ2-3; D not resolved. V was pared by 5 bases and J by 6 bases, with 15 bases between. This CDR3 is built from 14 residues. Germline loops: CDR1 SGHAT, CDR2 FQNNGV.

The genes are TRBV29-1 and TRBJ1-4; D not certain. This CDR3 is 13 amino acids long. Trimming shortened V by 7 bases and J by 4 bases, and 13 bases separated the two germline ends. The germline V gene encodes CDR1 SQVTM and CDR2 ANQGSEA. This chain's CDR3 is CSAMDGINEKLFF. The DNA for the CDR3 is TGCAGCGCCATGGACGGTATTAATGAAAAACTGTTTTTT.

This clone was observed a handful of times. V gene TRBV7-6 combines with J gene TRBJ1-6; D ambiguous. Trimming shortened V by 0 bases and J by 2 bases, and 8 bases separated the two germline ends. This CDR3 region has 16 residues. Germline CDR1 is SGHVS and CDR2 is FNYEAQ. The DNA for the CDR3 is TGTGCCAGCAGCTTAGCGCCAACAGCCTATAATTCACCCCTCCACTTT. It specifies CASSLAPTAYNSPLHF.

The chain recombines TRBV19 with TRBJ2-7; 15 bases match TRBD2. V shed 6 bases, J shed 6 bases, and the junction held 6 bases outside the gene matches. The germline gives CDR1 LNHDA, CDR2 SQIVND (reference sequence). CDR3 length equals 15 residues. This CDR3 is CASSPGLAGGREQYF. The CDR3 coding sequence is TGTGCCAGTAGCCCTGGACTAGCGGGGGGGCGCGAGCAGTACTTC.

Only one count was recorded for this clone. The J gene is TRBJ2-3, the V gene TRBV5-1; 14 bases fit TRBD2. The junction had 8 bases not matched to a gene; V was cut back by 4 bases and J by 4 bases. CDR3 length equals 17 residues. CDR1 and CDR2 (germline): SGHRS, YFSETQ. CDR3 loop: CASSRGLAGGVSDTQYF. The CDR3, as DNA: TGCGCCAGCAGCAGAGGACTAGCGGGGGGCGTATCAGATACGCAGTATTTT.

Points on this clone: It may be a read error: a sequence one base away is much more abundant. The CDR3 bases are TGTGCCAGCAGCTCCACGGGGAGGGGGGCCGGCCGGGGCTACGAGCAGTACTTC. It specifies CASSSTGRGAGRGYEQYF. The chain has TRBV7-8 and TRBJ2-7, with TRBD2 as a possible D gene (7 bases). The CDR3 is 18 residues long. CDR1 and CDR2 from the germline V gene are SGHVS and FQNEAQ. Trimming took 4 bases from V and 3 from J, leaving 25 bases between them.

This clone was counted only a few times. The chain uses TRBV18 and TRBJ1-2; D ambiguous. The germline V gene has CDR1 KGHSH and CDR2 LQKENI. Trimming shortened V by 4 bases and J by 2 bases, and 11 bases separated the two germline ends. This CDR3 is built from 14 residues. CDR3 DNA: TGTGCCAGCTCACACAACCACGGGAACTATGGCTACACCTTC. As protein: CASSHNHGNYGYTF.

The chain carries TRBV5-1 and TRBJ2-3; 8 bases are shared with TRBD2. The CDR3 covers 15 residues. Trimming removed 3 bases from V and 6 bases from J; junction bases left unmatched: 9. Germline loops: CDR1 SGHRS, CDR2 YFSETQ. CDR3 loop: CASSSGTRVPDTQYF. In nucleotides, the CDR3 is TGCGCCAGCAGCTCCGGGACTAGAGTTCCGGATACGCAGTATTTT.

V is TRBV7-2 and J is TRBJ1-1, with TRBD1 as a possible D gene (6 bases). Looked up from germline, CDR1 is SGHTA and CDR2 is FQGNSA. This CDR3 comprises 15 residues. V was shortened by 1 base and J by 2 bases, with 11 bases between the two germline ends. DNA for the CDR3: TGTGCCAGCAGCTTAGGGTCGGGACATAACACTGAAGCTTTCTTT. It translates to CASSLGSGHNTEAFF.

The chain couples TRBV5-5 to TRBJ2-7; 9 positions match TRBD1. After removal of 2 bases from V and 6 bases from J, the junction contained 3 bases not matched to a gene. Germline V gives CDR1 SGHKS, CDR2 YYEKEE (reference sequence). This CDR3 is built from 13 residues. CDR3: CASSFLTGGEQYF. The CDR3 region has the DNA TGTGCCAGCAGCTTTCTGACAGGGGGCGAGCAGTACTTC.

The J gene is TRBJ1-2, the V gene TRBV2; D perhaps matches TRBD1 (6 bases). The V gene's germline CDR1 is SNHLY and CDR2 FYNNEI. The CDR3 covers 12 residues. V lost 7 bases, J lost 4 bases, and 10 bases lay in between. The CDR3 DNA is TGTGCCAGCACTGGACAGTTCTATGGCTACACCTTC. It codes for CASTGQFYGYTF.

The J gene is TRBJ1-1, the V gene TRBV28; the D is unclear. CDR3 size: 12 residues. V was pared by 2 bases and J by 11 bases, with 12 bases between. CDR1 is MDHEN, CDR2 SYDVKM, per germline. The DNA for the CDR3 is TGTGCCAGCAGTTTACGTCGGCTTGGTGCTTTCTTT. It translates to CASSLRRLGAFF.

This chain joins TRBV7-9 and TRBJ1-2, with a possible D match to TRBD1 (5 bases). V was trimmed by 9 bases and J by 2 bases, leaving 10 bases between them. This CDR3 region has 12 residues. Germline V gene data show CDR1 as SEHNR and CDR2 as FQNEAQ (reference sequence). CDR3 DNA: TGTGCCAGTCTGGGGCACAACTATGGCTACACCTTC. Its protein product is CASLGHNYGYTF.

This chain links TRBV11-2 with TRBJ2-4, with no clear D. The germline gives CDR1 SGHAT, CDR2 FQNNGV. V lost 1 base and J lost 6, with 7 bases in between. This CDR3 spans 13 amino acids. CDR3 nucleotides: TGTGCCAGCAGCTTAGCAGAGAGAAACATTCAGTACTTC. It translates to CASSLAERNIQYF. Variable domain in full (rest from reference TRBV11-2 and TRBJ2-4): EAGVAQSPRYKIIEKRQSVAFWCNPISGHATLYWYQQILGQGPKLLIQFQNNGVVDDSQLPKDRFSAERLKGVDSTLKIQPAKLEDSAVYLCASSLAERNIQYFGAGTRLSVL.

This sequence joins TRBV29-1 and TRBJ1-5, with a possible D match to TRBD1 (5 bases). Germline CDR1 is SQVTM and CDR2 is ANQGSEA. This CDR3 contains 14 residues. Trimming took 6 bases from V and 8 from J, leaving 20 bases between them. The CDR3 here is CSVKGLDSGEPQHF. CDR3 nucleotides: TGCAGCGTCAAGGGACTCGACAGCGGGGAGCCCCAGCATTTT.

The chain carries TRBV23-1 and TRBJ2-7; D gene ambiguous. TRBV23-1 is annotated as an ORF whose role is uncertain. CDR3 length equals 14 residues. The germline V and J ends were trimmed by 2 bases and 3 bases, with 11 bases remaining between them. Here the CDR3 reads CASSQPTDLYEQYF. The CDR3 DNA is TGCGCCAGCAGTCAACCGACGGACCTCTACGAGCAGTACTTC.

This clone has only a few counts. The V call is TRBV4-3, the J call TRBJ1-1; TRBD1 agrees at 9 bases. There are 15 residues in the CDR3. V was pared by 1 base and J by 0 bases, with 0 bases of the junction left unmatched. CDR1 is LGHNA, CDR2 YSLEER, per germline. CDR3: CASSQGDRVNTEAFF. The CDR3, as DNA: TGCGCCAGCAGCCAAGGGGACAGGGTGAACACTGAAGCTTTCTTT.